Below are 9 T cell receptor beta chains sequenced from a single sample in a study of blood T cell repertoires in COVID-19 (TCRdb year 2020). Library preparation employed the immunoSEQ multiplex PCR assay. Sourced from immuneACCESS, this table was stored by TCRdb with only in-frame sequences that have V and J called. A share of the clones is absent; for the studies checked, an unresolved V gene accounts for under half, and the remainder has no known explanation. The sample contains 100,000 to 150,000 clones, 74% of them found a single time. The ten largest clonotypes hold more than 5% of the sample. Sequencing was performed on peripheral blood. All receptors come from a man aged 55 to 69 with acute or convalescent COVID-19.

The sample holds a few counts of this clone. The CDR3 here is CASKRTGPNTEAFF. The CDR3 DNA sequence: TGTGCCAGCAAAAGGACAGGCCCGAACACTGAAGCTTTCTTT. The chain uses TRBV13 and TRBJ1-1; 7 nucleotides match TRBD1. V gave up 7 bases and J gave up 1 base; unmatched junction bases: 6. The CDR3 extends over 14 amino acids. Germline V gives CDR1 PRHDT, CDR2 FYEKMQ (reference sequence).

The chain carries TRBV12-5 and TRBJ2-1; TRBD2 matches 15 bases. Germline V gene data show CDR1 as LGHNT and CDR2 as FRNRAP. V dropped 6 bases and J dropped 8; count of bases not matched to a gene: 14. There are 18 residues in the CDR3. The CDR3 reads CASGRGLAGGISVHEQFF. As DNA, the CDR3 is TGTGCTAGTGGACGAGGACTAGCGGGGGGGATATCGGTGCATGAGCAGTTCTTC.

Comments on this clone: Different DNA sequences within this sample yield the same CDR3. The rearrangement links TRBV6-5 to TRBJ2-2; D ambiguous. V lost 6 bases and J lost 2, with 4 bases in between. Germline loops: CDR1 MNHEY, CDR2 SVGAGI. The CDR3 totals 12 residues. CDR3: CASSRNTGELFF. For the CDR3, the DNA is TGTGCCAGCAGCAGAAACACCGGGGAGCTGTTTTTT.

The chain employs TRBV7-9 and TRBJ1-6, with 10 bases aligning to TRBD1. V was pared by 6 bases and J by 6 bases, with 5 bases of the junction left unmatched. The CDR3 extends over 15 amino acids. Looked up from germline, CDR1 is SEHNR and CDR2 is FQNEAQ (reference sequence). Here the CDR3 DNA reads TGTGCCAGCAGGCCCGGGGACAGGGGTAATTCACCCCTCCACTTT. Translation gives CASRPGDRGNSPLHF. Full variable domain (remainder filled in from reference TRBV7-9 and TRBJ1-6): DTGVSQNPRHKITKRGQNVTFRCDPISEHNRLYWYRQTLGQGPEFLTYFQNEAQLEKSRLLSDRFSAERPKGSFSTLEIQRTEQGDSAMYLCASRPGDRGNSPLHFGNGTRLTVT.

The chain is built from TRBV7-3 and TRBJ2-2, with D perhaps TRBD2 (6 bases). CDR1 and CDR2 (germline): SGHTA, FQGTGA. The CDR3 contains 14 residues. V was cut by 5 bases and J by 7 bases, with 14 bases left in between. CDR3 in amino acids: CASSPSRGGGELFF. Written as DNA, the CDR3 is TGTGCCAGCAGCCCGAGTAGGGGAGGCGGGGAGCTGTTTTTT.

The chain is built from TRBV10-3 and TRBJ1-1; 10 bases line up with TRBD1. Germline CDR1 is ENHRY and CDR2 is SYGVKD. V gave up 11 bases and J gave up 1 base; unmatched junction bases: 10. The CDR3 covers 15 residues. For the CDR3, the DNA is TGTGCCGCAACACGGGACAGGGGCCAGAACACTGAAGCTTTCTTT. It translates to CAATRDRGQNTEAFF.

V is TRBV2 and J is TRBJ2-1; a possible D gene is TRBD2 (7 bases). The V gene's germline CDR1 is SNHLY and CDR2 FYNNEI. Trimming removed 3 bases at V and 5 bases at J, with 29 bases between. The CDR3 runs to 20 residues. CDR3 protein: CASSDPWPEGGASGNNEQFF. The CDR3 nucleotides read TGTGCCAGCAGTGACCCCTGGCCGGAGGGGGGCGCTAGCGGAAACAATGAGCAGTTCTTC.

The V gene is TRBV12-5, the J gene TRBJ2-3; TRBD2 aligns across 7 bases. Trimming cost V 6 bases and J 3 bases; bases outside gene matches: 15. Germline CDR1 is LGHNT and CDR2 is FRNRAP. This CDR3 spans 17 amino acids. CDR3 nucleotide sequence: TGTGCTAGTGGCCGGGGGGTCTCAAATGAGGAAACAGATACGCAGTATTTT. Residues: CASGRGVSNEETDTQYF.

This chain joins TRBV18 and TRBJ2-3, with no clear D. The germline CDR1 and CDR2 sequences are KGHSH and LQKENI. The CDR3 is 16 residues long. The ends were cut back, 0 bases at V and 0 bases at J, with 10 bases in the middle. DNA of the CDR3: TGTGCCAGCTCACCACCGTTGGGCCACAGCACAGATACGCAGTATTTT. Translated: CASSPPLGHSTDTQYF.